The present TCR beta chain was sequenced within a study of identical twins. Germline V gene data show CDR1 as SNHLY and CDR2 as FYNNEI. The V and J ends lost 3 bases and 9 bases respectively, with 6 bases between them. The CDR3 runs to 11 residues. The sample holds many counts of this clonotype. Antigen unknown. TCRdb reanalysed the 5' RACE reads using MiXCR and keeps one entry per CDR3 protein. The sample has around 650,000 distinct CDR3 sequences, around 7.4% seen once. Points from the study as a whole: Researchers reported excess low generation probability among twin-shared out-of-frame alpha sequences.

The same data also went into a second study, on yellow fever vaccine responses in identical twins.

The origin of this receptor is a woman in her late teens or twenties in good health. The chain employs TRBV2 and TRBJ2-1; D is undetermined. Sequencing used PBMCs. For the CDR3, the DNA is TGTGCCAGCAGTGACATAGCTGAGCAGTTCTTC. This encodes CASSDIAEQFF.